In this sample, the clone carrying this T cell receptor (beta chain) turned up a few times. Antigen: not known. Each CDR3 protein gets one entry after TCRdb re-called the reads with MiXCR. The sample carries almost 500,000 distinct CDR3 sequences, approximately 11% recorded once. These data come from a study of T cell repertoires in cytomegalovirus infection. Study in general: Public TCR beta signatures were indicative of both CMV infection and a matching HLA type.

Findings and caveats of the study: Dominating the ex vivo response were TCR beta clonotypes that were CMV-specific and HLA-C-restricted. Frequencies of public TCR beta families were cumulated, and this identified carriers of CMV plus the relevant HLA.

Germline-derived CDR1 and CDR2 are DFQATT and SNEGSKA (reference sequence). The CDR3 contains 12 residues. The TCR originated in a human donor in good health (CMV status not recorded). Some clones in this sample may be carry-over from other donors' samples. The sequenced sample was PBMCs. J is TRBJ1-3 and V is TRBV20-1; no firm D call. For the CDR3, the DNA is TGCGGGATTAACCGCTCTGGAAACACCATATATTTT. Translation gives CGINRSGNTIYF.